The text below deals with one T cell receptor beta chain. Its antigen remains unknown. These data originate in a study of cytotoxic CD8 clonotypes in ibrutinib-treated CLL. Overall study: The response samples were taken once patients had been treated for a median of about 12 months, range 6 to 36. Mean per-sample yields comprised around 260,000 productive templates and 94,082 productive rearrangements. The study, taken as a whole, reports: Clonality, elevated at ibrutinib response, dropped back toward baseline at progression.

Germline lookup yields CDR1 SNHLY and CDR2 FYNNEI. The CDR3 consists of 15 residues. Trimming shortened V by 5 bases and J by 0 bases, and 12 bases separated the two germline ends. Assay: immunoSEQ multiplex PCR; the TCRdb copy retains only in-frame clones and omits some. The sample lists some 100,000 clones, about 53% occurring once. Here the sequenced sample was PBMCs, taken after 24 months of ibrutinib treatment. The clonotype originates from a human donor with chronic lymphocytic leukemia. The chain links TRBV2 to TRBJ2-3; the D is unclear. The CDR3 DNA follows: TGTGCCAGCAGTACGGACCCCCCAAGCACAGATACGCAGTATTTT. Translation gives CASSTDPPSTDTQYF.